This T cell receptor (beta chain) comes out of a study of cytomegalovirus exposure and HLA in healthy donors. PCR was performed using 60 Vbeta and 13 Jbeta primers. The method was immunoSEQ multiplex PCR; TCRdb's version includes in-frame clones alone and lacks a portion of them. Of over 90,000 clones listed, approximately 85% are singletons. As concerns this clone: Its antigen remains unidentified.

General study findings and limits: By a later analysis, the bulk of CMV-associated TCR beta chains appeared HLA-restricted.

Germline V CDR1 and CDR2: MNHNS, SASEGT. Trimming shortened V by 5 bases and J by 5 bases, and 11 bases separated the two germline ends. CDR3 size: 13 residues. Input material: PBMCs. The chain couples TRBV6-1 to TRBJ2-3; TRBD2 might be the D (5 bases). The clonotype originates from a man in his forties in good health and CMV-seropositive. CDR3 DNA: TGTGCCAGCAGTAGCAGAGGACTAGATACGCAGTATTTT. Amino acids: CASSSRGLDTQYF.